This T cell receptor (beta chain) appears in the sequencing data of a study of blood T cell repertoires in COVID-19. For the study at large: Acute and convalescent COVID-19 samples came from the United States, Italy and Spain. In each case, the material was cDNA or gDNA derived from T cells, B-cell-depleted T cells, or PBMCs.

Methods used by the authors: By means of reference gene primer amplification, nucleated cell counts were estimated. Sequencing was performed with immunoSEQ multiplex PCR; in TCRdb, only in-frame clones are kept and a portion is missing. V and J calls and clone size come straight from that table; D and trimming were deduced from the DNA. The sample records about 220,000 clones, 85% being singletons. V was clipped by 3 bases and J by 5 bases; unmatched bases: 4. The CDR3 extends over 14 amino acids. Germline V CDR1 and CDR2: MDHEN, SYDVKM. This sequence joins TRBV28 and TRBJ2-1; the match to TRBD2 covers 7 bases. The receptor was derived from a man between 45 and 60 years old who had recovered from COVID-19. The sequenced sample consisted of peripheral blood. The CDR3 coding sequence is TGTGCCAGCAGTTTGGGCGGGAGCCACAATGAGCAGTTCTTC. It specifies CASSLGGSHNEQFF. Full variable domain (remainder filled in from reference TRBV28 and TRBJ2-1): DVKVTQSSRYLVKRTGEKVFLECVQDMDHENMFWYRQDPGLGLRLIYFSYDVKMKEKGDIPEGYSVSREKKERFSLILESASTNQTSMYLCASSLGGSHNEQFFGPGTRLTVL.